This T cell receptor beta chain emerged from a study of T cell responses to AZD1222 COVID-19 vaccine. Between the trimmed V and J ends, which lost 3 bases and 8 bases, there was a span of 11 bases. Germline-derived CDR1 and CDR2 are MNHEY and SMNVEV (reference sequence). The CDR3 loop spans 13 amino acids. Study conclusions and caveats: Repertoire sampling occurred only after the peak T cell response.

Concerning this clone itself: Its antigen remains unknown.

This table comes from immunoSEQ multiplex PCR, and its TCRdb copy is limited to in-frame clones, with some not included. The sample includes roughly 70,000 clones, roughly four fifths of them seen just once. The sequence was collected from an adult who received the AZD1222 COVID-19 vaccine. Source: peripheral blood, taken 28 days after the second AZD1222 dose. The V gene is TRBV27, the J gene TRBJ2-1; no clear D gene. Here the CDR3 reads CASSFSRLHEQFF. The DNA of the CDR3 is TGTGCCAGCAGTTTCTCGCGCCTGCATGAGCAGTTCTTC.